This entry features one T cell receptor (beta chain) sequence. Its antigen is unidentified. This sample stems from a study of T cell responses to AZD1222 COVID-19 vaccine. About the study: Analysis merged second doses at about 4 or about 12 weeks.

Germline loops: CDR1 SGHNT, CDR2 YYREEE (reference sequence). The CDR3 consists of 17 residues. The V end was cut by 4 bases, the J end by 9 bases, with 26 bases between. Points from the study as a whole: Among those given AZD1222, only five or six were seropositive at baseline. Donors were largely white British and mainly female; clonal diversity was possibly underestimated.

Some clones are missing from TCRdb's copy, which holds only in-frame ones; the method was immunoSEQ multiplex PCR. The table lists about 130,000 clones, 92% of them singletons. This receptor was identified in an adult in good health. The chain carries TRBV5-4 and TRBJ2-1; D might be TRBD2 (7 bases). The sample here was peripheral blood, taken on day 0 of AZD1222 vaccination. CDR3 loop: CASSGPVAGAPQGEQFF. In DNA, the CDR3 is TGTGCCAGCAGCGGGCCGGTTGCGGGGGCGCCCCAGGGTGAGCAGTTCTTC.